The 26 T cell receptor beta chains below all came from one sample that was sequenced in a study of blood T cell repertoires in COVID-19 (dated by TCRdb to the early 2020s). The library was obtained by the immunoSEQ multiplex PCR assay. The source is immuneACCESS, and TCRdb retained only in-frame sequences with V and J called. Part of the clones is not carried over; for the studies checked, unresolved V genes explain less than half of this, and the remainder is unexplained. For this sample the table gives over 100,000 clones, of which roughly 85% were detected only once. Of the sample, about 18% falls within the top ten clones. Material: peripheral blood. These receptor sequences come from a woman in her sixties or seventies with acute or convalescent COVID-19.

The chain carries TRBV14 and TRBJ2-7; 8 nucleotides agree with TRBD1. Trimming took 0 bases from V and 4 from J; bases not matched to a gene: 5. This CDR3 spans 15 amino acids. Per the germline V gene, CDR1 is SGHDN and CDR2 is FVKESK. The CDR3 region has the DNA TGTGCCAGCAGCCAAGAGGAGACAGGGGTGTACGAGCAGTACTTC. It yields the protein CASSQEETGVYEQYF.

With respect to this clone: This sample also contains other DNA sequences that code for the same CDR3. The chain employs TRBV3-1 (or the pseudogene TRBV3-2) and TRBJ1-5; D possibly corresponds to TRBD1 (5 bases). The V gene lost 0 bases and the J gene lost 4 bases, with 7 bases spanning the gap. This CDR3 contains 14 residues. The germline V gene has CDR1 LGHDT and CDR2 YNNKEL (reference sequence). The CDR3 sequence is CASSQEGGNQPQHF. The CDR3 bases are TGTGCCAGCAGCCAAGAGGGGGGGAATCAGCCCCAGCATTTT.

V is TRBV18 and J is TRBJ1-4; 9 bases line up with TRBD1. Germline CDR1 reads KGHSH; CDR2 reads LQKENI. This CDR3 contains 15 residues. The trim removed 3 bases at V and 5 bases at J, leaving 4 bases unmatched. The CDR3 nucleotides read TGTGCCAGCTCACCCGGGACAGGGCCAAATGAAAAACTGTTTTTT. Translated: CASSPGTGPNEKLFF. Together with reference TRBV18 and TRBJ1-4, the CDR3 gives the full variable domain: NAGVMQNPRHLVRRRGQEARLRCSPMKGHSHVYWYRQLPEEGLKFMVYLQKENIIDESGMPKERFSAEFPKEGPSILRIQQVVRGDSAAYFCASSPGTGPNEKLFFGSGTQLSVL.

This clone was detected only a few times. This chain uses TRBV5-6 with TRBJ1-1; TRBD1 matches at 9 bases. Germline trimming cut 4 bases from V and 1 base from J; bases unmatched to any gene: 11. Germline lookup yields CDR1 SGHDT and CDR2 YYEEEE. CDR3 length: 17 amino acids. CDR3 loop: CASSHIQGAKGNTEAFF. The CDR3 region has the DNA TGTGCCAGCAGCCATATACAGGGGGCAAAGGGGAACACTGAAGCTTTCTTT.

The count of this clone is one. V usage is TRBV27 and J usage is TRBJ2-5, with 7 bases lining up with TRBD1. In germline, CDR1 is MNHEY, CDR2 SMNVEV (reference sequence). The CDR3 is 14 residues long. V was pared by 4 bases and J by 5 bases, with 7 bases of the junction left unmatched. CDR3 residues: CASSSRTGRETQYF. In nucleotides, the CDR3 is TGTGCCAGCAGTTCTAGGACAGGACGCGAGACCCAGTACTTC.

This chain links TRBV6-2 or TRBV6-3 with TRBJ2-7, with D possibly TRBD2 on 5 matching bases. The CDR3 spans 11 residues. Germline lookup yields CDR1 MNHEY and CDR2 SVGEGT. V lost 5 bases, J lost 6 bases, and 8 bases lay in between. The CDR3: CASSQAGEQYF. The CDR3 DNA reads as TGTGCCAGCAGTCAGGCGGGCGAGCAGTACTTC.

The rearrangement links TRBV9 to TRBJ1-5; possibly TRBD1 for D (5 bases). The length of the CDR3 is 14 residues. Germline V gene sequence: CDR1 SGDLS, CDR2 YYNGEE. Trimming removed 0 bases from V and 5 bases from J, with 9 bases in between. CDR3 region: CASSVGQGYQPQHF. CDR3 nucleotides: TGTGCCAGCAGCGTAGGGCAGGGCTATCAGCCCCAGCATTTT.

V and J are TRBV15 and TRBJ1-1; D uncertain. The germline CDR1 and CDR2 sequences are LNHNV and YYDKDF (reference sequence). Trimming left V 2 bases short and J 0 bases short, with 7 bases between. CDR3 length: 14 amino acids. Written as DNA, the CDR3 is TGTGCCACCAGCAGACTCGCAGTGAACACTGAAGCTTTCTTT. Translating gives CATSRLAVNTEAFF. The variable domain in full, completed from reference TRBV15 and TRBJ1-1, reads DAMVIQNPRYQVTQFGKPVTLSCSQTLNHNVMYWYQQKSSQAPKLLFHYYDKDFNNEADTPDNFQSRRPNTSFCFLDIRSPGLGDTAMYLCATSRLAVNTEAFFGQGTRLTVV.

V and J are TRBV18 and TRBJ1-2; TRBD1 might be the D (6 bases). V was trimmed by 3 bases and J by 3 bases, leaving 14 bases between them. Germline CDR1 is KGHSH and CDR2 is LQKENI. CDR3 length: 15 residues. The CDR3 sequence is CASSPYTGMDYGYTF. CDR3 nucleotide sequence: TGTGCCAGCTCACCCTACACAGGGATGGACTATGGCTACACCTTC.

The gene calls are TRBV25-1 and TRBJ1-2; 7 bases are shared with TRBD1. CDR3 size: 16 residues. CDR1 and CDR2 from the germline V gene are MGHDK and SYGVNS. With V trimmed by 6 bases and J by 3 bases, 13 bases remained unmatched. CDR3 nucleotide sequence: TGTGCCAGCAGGGACTCGGGACAGCCTCTAGACTATGGCTACACCTTC. Translation gives CASRDSGQPLDYGYTF.

The chain has TRBV12-5 and TRBJ2-7; D call uncertain. CDR3 size: 11 residues. CDR1 and CDR2 (germline): LGHNT, FRNRAP. The V gene lost 7 bases and the J gene lost 3 bases, with 7 bases spanning the gap. The CDR3 DNA follows: TGTGCTAGTGTCCCCGGCTACGAGCAGTACTTC. This gives the protein CASVPGYEQYF.

In nucleotides, the CDR3 is TGTGCCAGCAGGACCGGCGGGGGCCCTGAAGCTTTCTTT. Translating it yields CASRTGGGPEAFF. The chain combines TRBV7-9 with TRBJ1-1; perhaps TRBD1 as D (6 bases). Trimming removed 6 bases from V and 6 bases from J, with 14 bases in between. Germline V CDR1 and CDR2: SEHNR, FQNEAQ (reference sequence). This CDR3 is 13 amino acids long.

The genes are TRBV2 and TRBJ2-3; D ambiguous. Trimming left V 4 bases short and J 6 bases short, with 5 bases between. CDR3 length equals 11 residues. Per germline, CDR1 SNHLY and CDR2 FYNNEI. In nucleotides, the CDR3 is TGTGCCAGCAGTGTCCGGGATACGCAGTATTTT. Translation gives CASSVRDTQYF.

The chain combines TRBV28 with TRBJ1-6; D is ambiguous. This CDR3 has 12 amino acids. The V and J ends lost 2 bases and 10 bases respectively, with 6 bases between them. The germline gives CDR1 MDHEN, CDR2 SYDVKM. The CDR3 bases are TGTGCCAGCAGTTTACCCCAATCACCCCTCCACTTT. This gives the protein CASSLPQSPLHF. Looking up the rest from reference TRBV28 and TRBJ1-6 gives the full variable domain: DVKVTQSSRYLVKRTGEKVFLECVQDMDHENMFWYRQDPGLGLRLIYFSYDVKMKEKGDIPEGYSVSREKKERFSLILESASTNQTSMYLCASSLPQSPLHFGNGTRLTVT.

The sample holds a few counts of this clone. The chain has TRBV27 and TRBJ1-2; tentatively, D is TRBD1 (5 bases). This CDR3 comprises 14 residues. Looked up from germline, CDR1 is MNHEY and CDR2 is SMNVEV (reference sequence). V was trimmed by 3 bases and J by 7 bases, leaving 15 bases between them. The CDR3 region is CASSFNQGTVGYTF. The DNA for the CDR3 is TGTGCCAGCAGTTTTAATCAGGGAACGGTTGGCTACACCTTC.

This chain uses TRBV7-9 with TRBJ1-6; D unresolved. CDR1 and CDR2 from the germline V gene are SEHNR and FQNEAQ (reference sequence). Trimming removed 2 bases at V and 3 bases at J, with 8 bases between. The CDR3 spans 15 residues. The CDR3 spells CASSLSVYYNSPLHF. In DNA, the CDR3 is TGTGCCAGCAGCTTATCAGTATACTATAATTCACCCCTCCACTTT.

The chain employs TRBV9 and TRBJ1-6; tentatively, D is TRBD1 (6 bases). Germline V gives CDR1 SGDLS, CDR2 YYNGEE. V was shortened by 3 bases and J by 9 bases, with 13 bases between the two germline ends. The CDR3 loop spans 14 amino acids. The CDR3 bases are TGTGCCAGCAGCGCTAGACAGGAAGCTTCACCCCTCCACTTT. Translating gives CASSARQEASPLHF.

The gene calls are TRBV28 and TRBJ2-7, with 7 bases aligning to TRBD2. This CDR3 is 14 amino acids long. The junction had 9 bases not matched to a gene; V was cut back by 6 bases and J by 4 bases. The germline V gene has CDR1 MDHEN and CDR2 SYDVKM. The CDR3 sequence is CASSPFGRGYEQYF. The CDR3 bases are TGTGCCAGCAGCCCCTTTGGGAGGGGATACGAGCAGTACTTC.

V gene TRBV12-3 or TRBV12-4 combines with J gene TRBJ2-7; TRBD2 might be the D (5 bases). This CDR3 contains 12 residues. V gave up 4 bases and J gave up 4 bases, with 8 bases separating them. The CDR3 DNA reads as TGTGCCAGCAGTTATGGACTTTACGAGCAGTACTTC. Translation gives CASSYGLYEQYF.

This clone is a singleton in its sample. V gene TRBV28 combines with J gene TRBJ1-5, with a possible D match to TRBD1 (5 bases). This CDR3 spans 16 amino acids. CDR1 MDHEN and CDR2 SYDVKM come from the germline V gene. V lost 8 bases and J 3 bases, leaving 20 bases between the germline ends. The CDR3 coding sequence is TGTGCCAGCGTTTACAGGTCCCGGCGGGACAATCAGCCCCAGCATTTT. Amino acids: CASVYRSRRDNQPQHF.

V gene TRBV28 combines with J gene TRBJ1-2, with D possibly being TRBD1 (5 bases). The CDR3 has 15 residues. V was pared by 2 bases and J by 0 bases, with 10 bases between. The germline V gene has CDR1 MDHEN and CDR2 SYDVKM. CDR3 region: CASSLGGSTNYGYTF. The CDR3 DNA is TGTGCCAGCAGTTTAGGGGGGTCTACTAACTATGGCTACACCTTC.

This chain links TRBV7-2 with TRBJ1-1; D call uncertain. V dropped 1 base and J dropped 1 base, with 7 bases sitting between them. The CDR3 loop spans 14 amino acids. Germline CDR1 reads SGHTA; CDR2 reads FQGNSA. The CDR3 region has the DNA TGTGCCAGCAGCTTAGGTCCGGGGAACACTGAAGCTTTCTTT. Translation gives CASSLGPGNTEAFF.

V and J are TRBV4-3 and TRBJ1-2; D call uncertain. V lost 3 bases to trimming and J lost 4 bases, with 12 bases between them. Germline V gene data show CDR1 as LGHNA and CDR2 as YSLEER. This CDR3 has 14 residues. The CDR3 spells CASSHRSRGYGYTF. The CDR3 coding sequence is TGCGCCAGCAGCCACCGGTCCCGAGGCTATGGCTACACCTTC.

J is TRBJ2-1 and V is TRBV19; weak D call: TRBD2 (6 bases). The ends were cut back, 6 bases at V and 5 bases at J, with 17 bases in the middle. The CDR3 has 15 residues. Germline lookup yields CDR1 LNHDA and CDR2 SQIVND (reference sequence). CDR3 amino acids: CASREGAGRHNEQFF. DNA of the CDR3: TGTGCCAGTAGGGAAGGGGCGGGGCGCCACAATGAGCAGTTCTTC.

The chain employs TRBV28 and TRBJ2-7; TRBD2 agrees at 10 bases. Germline CDR1 MDHEN, CDR2 SYDVKM. With V trimmed by 5 bases and J by 5 bases, 6 bases remained unmatched. There are 14 residues in the CDR3. The CDR3 loop reads CASSRLAGVNEQYF. DNA of the CDR3: TGTGCCAGCAGTCGTCTAGCGGGAGTTAACGAGCAGTACTTC.

The chain uses TRBV18 and TRBJ1-4; weak D call: TRBD1 (6 bases). CDR3 size: 15 residues. The V end lost 3 bases, the J end lost 8 bases, and 16 bases lay between the germline ends. Germline V gene sequence: CDR1 KGHSH, CDR2 LQKENI. The DNA of the CDR3 is TGTGCCAGCTCACCTTATACAGGGTCGGGCGAAAAACTGTTTTTT. It encodes CASSPYTGSGEKLFF.